This is a list of T cell receptor beta chains from one sample in a study of blood T cell repertoires in COVID-19. Only in-frame clones appear in the TCRdb table, and some are missing; sequencing was by immunoSEQ multiplex PCR. This table holds hundreds of thousands of clones, 80% to 90% found once. Sequencing was carried out using peripheral blood. All receptors derive from a woman aged 55-69 years with COVID-19, enrolled during active disease. The CDR3 runs from the conserved cysteine through the conserved F or W. D genes are given only for firm matches. Clone sizes are given selectively: once, few, many, or a class where the clone is expanded.

>TRBD1|TRBJ1-2|TRBV25-1|NA
CASSVGQPAVRGYTF
TGTGCCAGCAGTGTGGGACAGCCCGCCGTGAGGGGCTACACCTTC
>NA|TRBJ1-1|TRBV6-6|NA
CASRPRRADTEAFF
TGTGCCAGCAGACCGCGGAGGGCCGACACTGAAGCTTTCTTT
>TRBD1|TRBJ2-2|TRBV19|NA
CASSSRTGQLSYGELFF
TGTGCCAGTAGTTCGAGGACAGGCCAGCTTTCTTACGGGGAGCTGTTTTTT
>TRBD2|TRBJ2-1|TRBV30|NA
CAWSRGGAYNEQFF
TGTGCCTGGAGTCGCGGGGGGGCCTACAATGAGCAGTTCTTC
>TRBD1|TRBJ1-5|TRBV18|few
CASSRTGIEGNQPQHF
TGTGCCAGCTCCCGGACAGGGATTGAAGGGAATCAGCCCCAGCATTTT
>NA|TRBJ2-7|TRBV6-5|NA
CASSLWRGLSYEQYF
TGTGCCAGCAGTTTGTGGCGGGGGCTCTCCTACGAGCAGTACTTC
>NA|TRBJ1-2|TRBV6-5|NA
CASRTMTGYGYTF
TGTGCCAGCAGGACCATGACGGGCTATGGCTACACCTTC
>NA|TRBJ2-1|TRBV27|NA
CASSLSSFSGLAYNEQFF
TGTGCCAGCAGTTTAAGTAGCTTCAGCGGTCTAGCCTACAATGAGCAGTTCTTC
>TRBD1|TRBJ1-3|TRBV18|NA
CASSLDRGKNTIYF
TGTGCCAGCTCCCTGGACAGGGGGAAAAACACCATATATTTT
>TRBD1|TRBJ1-1|TRBV4-2|NA
CASSQPGTGTEAFF
TGTGCCAGCAGCCAACCCGGGACAGGGACTGAAGCTTTCTTT
>TRBD2|TRBJ2-1|TRBV2|NA
CASRATSGGGHEQFF
TGTGCCAGCAGGGCGACTAGCGGGGGGGGCCATGAGCAGTTCTTC
>NA|TRBJ1-1|TRBV21-1|NA
CASSNRDSWTEAFF
TGTGCCAGCAGCAACAGGGACAGTTGGACTGAAGCTTTCTTT
>NA|TRBJ2-3|TRBV4-2|once
CASSQIQDTQYF
TGTGCCAGCAGCCAAATACAAGATACGCAGTATTTT
>TRBD1|TRBJ1-2|TRBV25-1|NA
CASSEGGTGGYYGYTF
TGTGCCAGCAGTGAAGGGGGGACAGGGGGCTATTATGGCTACACCTTC
>TRBD2|TRBJ2-7|TRBV30|NA
CAWTLSGRTSGGRSSYEQYF
TGTGCCTGGACCCTATCCGGAAGGACTAGCGGGGGCCGGAGCTCCTACGAGCAGTACTTC
>TRBD1|TRBJ2-1|TRBV9|NA
CASSAIDRAPFF
TGTGCCAGCAGCGCAATAGACAGGGCACCGTTCTTC
>TRBD2|TRBJ2-5|TRBV13|NA
CASSPTPGLDLETQYF
TGTGCCAGCAGCCCCACTCCCGGACTAGATTTGGAGACCCAGTACTTC
>TRBD1|TRBJ1-1|TRBV3-1/TRBV3-2|NA
CASSQETGEAFF
TGTGCCAGCAGCCAAGAGACAGGGGAAGCTTTCTTT
>TRBD1|TRBJ1-1|TRBV6-6|NA
CASSTQKGGTNTEAFF
TGTGCCAGCAGTACCCAAAAAGGGGGCACGAACACTGAAGCTTTCTTT
>TRBD1|TRBJ2-2|TRBV6-6|NA
CASRPGTGNGELFF
TGTGCCAGCAGGCCCGGGACAGGGAACGGGGAGCTGTTTTTT
>TRBD2|TRBJ2-7|TRBV7-3|NA
CASSFGGGASYEQYF
TGTGCCAGCAGCTTTGGCGGGGGGGCCTCCTACGAGCAGTACTTC
>NA|TRBJ2-3|TRBV6-6|once
CASTDPGSRGTDTQYF
TGTGCCAGCACCGACCCGGGCAGTCGGGGAACAGATACGCAGTATTTT
>TRBD2|TRBJ2-1|TRBV5-1|NA
CASNPGTSGTSSYNEQFF
TGCGCCAGCAACCCCGGGACTAGCGGGACGAGCTCCTACAATGAGCAGTTCTTC
>NA|TRBJ1-2|TRBV6-1|NA
CASSERGGYTF
TGTGCCAGCAGTGAAAGGGGTGGCTACACCTTC
>NA|TRBJ2-7|TRBV18|NA
CASTPGMRDEQYF
TGTGCCAGCACCCCTGGGATGCGGGACGAGCAGTACTTC
>TRBD2|TRBJ2-7|TRBV29-1|NA
CSVYGRGEQYF
TGCAGCGTCTATGGGAGGGGCGAGCAGTACTTC
>TRBD2|TRBJ2-3|TRBV7-7|NA
CASSPLVGGADTQYF
TGTGCCAGCAGCCCCTTAGTGGGGGGGGCAGATACGCAGTATTTT
>NA|TRBJ1-2|TRBV7-2|NA
CASSLVSGEYYYGYTF
TGTGCCAGCAGCTTAGTGTCGGGGGAGTATTACTATGGCTACACCTTC
>TRBD2|TRBJ2-5|TRBV5-1|once
CASSFGLAGAQETQYF
TGCGCCAGCAGCTTTGGACTAGCGGGGGCACAAGAGACCCAGTACTTC
>NA|TRBJ1-6|TRBV19|NA
CARGEQYNSPLHF
TGTGCCAGGGGTGAACAGTATAATTCACCCCTCCACTTT
>TRBD2|TRBJ2-3|TRBV3-1/TRBV3-2|NA
CASSLGLAGGIHTQYF
TGTGCCAGCAGCCTCGGACTAGCGGGAGGTATCCATACGCAGTATTTT
>TRBD1|TRBJ2-7|TRBV5-1|NA
CASSPTGAGRYF
TGCGCCAGCAGCCCGACAGGGGCGGGACGGTACTTC
>TRBD1|TRBJ1-6|TRBV7-2|NA
CASSDPGQGWNSPLHF
TGTGCCAGCAGCGACCCGGGACAGGGGTGGAATTCACCCCTCCACTTT
>TRBD1|TRBJ2-7|TRBV10-1|NA
CASRAGTATYEQYF
TGCGCCAGCCGAGCCGGGACAGCTACCTACGAGCAGTACTTC
>TRBD1|TRBJ2-7|TRBV7-2|NA
CASSFPLLTGASYEQYF
TGTGCCAGCAGCTTCCCGCTCCTGACAGGGGCATCCTACGAGCAGTACTTC
>TRBD2|TRBJ2-7|TRBV29-1|NA
CSAREAYEQYF
TGCAGCGCCCGGGAGGCCTACGAGCAGTACTTC
>TRBD1|TRBJ1-2|TRBV2|NA
CASSADRALDGYTF
TGTGCCAGCAGTGCGGACAGGGCGTTAGATGGCTACACCTTC
>TRBD1|TRBJ2-7|TRBV7-6|NA
CASSYGQGAGEQYF
TGTGCCAGCAGCTACGGACAGGGGGCAGGGGAGCAGTACTTC
>TRBD1|TRBJ1-3|TRBV6-5|NA
CASSDTTGEGNTIYF
TGTGCCAGCAGCGACACGACAGGGGAGGGAAACACCATATATTTT
>TRBD2|TRBJ2-7|TRBV12-5|NA
CASGLTSGYEQYF
TGTGCTAGTGGTTTAACTAGCGGGTACGAGCAGTACTTC
>TRBD1|TRBJ1-2|TRBV4-1|NA
CASSQDSGQGGWGYTF
TGCGCCAGCAGCCAAGATTCCGGACAGGGGGGTTGGGGCTACACCTTC
>NA|TRBJ1-2|TRBV6-5|few
CASSFTPRGQAGYTF
TGTGCCAGCAGTTTTACCCCGCGAGGGCAGGCTGGCTACACCTTC
>TRBD1|TRBJ1-4|TRBV18|NA
CASSPRQGQMEKLFF
TGTGCCAGCTCACCTCGACAGGGTCAAATGGAAAAACTGTTTTTT
>TRBD1|TRBJ2-3|TRBV6-5|once
CASSYSTGGVDTQYF
TGTGCCAGCAGTTACTCGACAGGGGGCGTAGATACGCAGTATTTT
>NA|TRBJ2-3|TRBV7-9|NA
CASSAWRASGTDTQYF
TGTGCCAGCAGCGCGTGGCGAGCTAGCGGCACAGATACGCAGTATTTT
>TRBD1|TRBJ1-1|TRBV6-5|NA
CASSSRGLKTEAFF
TGTGCCAGCAGTTCCAGGGGGTTGAAAACTGAAGCTTTCTTT
>NA|TRBJ1-5|TRBV2|NA
CASSEVSGRQPQHF
TGTGCCAGCAGTGAAGTCTCGGGTCGCCAGCCCCAGCATTTT
>TRBD2|TRBJ2-3|TRBV6-5|NA
CASRERGGTDTQYF
TGTGCCAGCAGGGAGCGGGGGGGCACAGATACGCAGTATTTT
>NA|TRBJ2-3|TRBV11-2|NA
CASSSRQGITDTQYF
TGTGCCAGCAGCTCCCGCCAGGGGATCACAGATACGCAGTATTTT
>TRBD2|TRBJ2-5|TRBV30|NA
CAWGGGETQYF
TGTGCCTGGGGGGGAGGGGAGACCCAGTACTTC
>NA|TRBJ2-5|TRBV6-5|once
CATSAGIQETQYF
TGTGCCACCTCGGCGGGGATACAAGAGACCCAGTACTTC
>NA|TRBJ2-3|TRBV4-3|NA
CASSQAHGAPADTQYF
TGCGCCAGCAGCCAAGCTCATGGGGCCCCCGCAGATACGCAGTATTTT
>TRBD1|TRBJ2-7|TRBV7-9|few
CASSLDPGQGTYEQYF
TGTGCCAGCAGCTTGGATCCGGGACAGGGGACCTACGAGCAGTACTTC
>TRBD2|TRBJ2-1|TRBV9|NA
CASSPGGQGIYNEQFF
TGTGCCAGCAGCCCGGGGGGGCAGGGGATATACAATGAGCAGTTCTTC